This T cell receptor beta chain comes out of a study of PD-1 blockade in classical Hodgkin lymphoma. The germline gives CDR1 SGHDN, CDR2 FVKESK. The V end lost 3 bases, the J end lost 0 bases, and 9 bases lay between the germline ends. The CDR3 consists of 16 residues. The time point denotes: cycle 4 day 1 (C4D1), after less than 7 weeks of nivolumab. Brentuximab vedotin exposure varied, and every patient relapsed after autologous stem cell transplantation. For this clone: Its specificity is not known.

Repertoires were generated with immunoSEQ multiplex PCR, while TCRdb's copy carries only in-frame clones and drops some. The sample holds approximately 41,000 clones, 55% to 80% seen once. Study observations and caveats: TCR diversity at baseline was reported to be reduced in newly diagnosed patients relative to healthy donors.

This sample comprised peripheral blood mononuclear cells (PBMCs), obtained before the fourth cycle of nivolumab. This sequence originates from a human donor with classical Hodgkin lymphoma. The V gene is TRBV14, the J gene TRBJ2-6; D remains ambiguous. CDR3: CASSHRRDSGANVLTF. The DNA of the CDR3 is TGTGCCAGCAGCCATCGTAGGGACTCTGGGGCCAACGTCCTGACTTTC.